The present T cell receptor (beta chain) was sequenced within a study of T-cell reconstitution after alpha-beta-depleted transplantation in children. Overall study findings and caveats: It was surviving recipient T cells and thymic progenitors that gave some patients high TCRbeta diversity at day 60. T-cell counts and diversity were attributed mostly to newly produced T cells one year after transplant.

The CDR3 has 14 amino acids. CDR1 and CDR2 from the germline V gene are SGHVS and FNYEAQ. The V and J ends lost 2 bases and 5 bases respectively, with 13 bases between them. Preparation of the TCRbeta library was carried out with unique molecular identifiers. TCRdb re-analysed the PCR reads in MiXCR, keeping a single row per CDR3 protein. Of over 450,000 distinct CDR3 sequences listed, about 10% were seen once; the top ten hold around 2.2%. This clonotype was counted many times. Its antigen is unknown. The sequenced sample was PBMCs, obtained before TCRalphabeta/CD19-depleted stem cell transplant. V usage is TRBV7-6 and J usage is TRBJ2-7; D remains unclear. This receptor was identified in a child aged 2-15 years with inherited bone marrow failure, due to receive a stem cell transplant. CDR3 nucleotide sequence: TGTGCCAGCAGCTTATTTGGGCTCCGGGACGAGCAGTACTTC. Translation: CASSLFGLRDEQYF.